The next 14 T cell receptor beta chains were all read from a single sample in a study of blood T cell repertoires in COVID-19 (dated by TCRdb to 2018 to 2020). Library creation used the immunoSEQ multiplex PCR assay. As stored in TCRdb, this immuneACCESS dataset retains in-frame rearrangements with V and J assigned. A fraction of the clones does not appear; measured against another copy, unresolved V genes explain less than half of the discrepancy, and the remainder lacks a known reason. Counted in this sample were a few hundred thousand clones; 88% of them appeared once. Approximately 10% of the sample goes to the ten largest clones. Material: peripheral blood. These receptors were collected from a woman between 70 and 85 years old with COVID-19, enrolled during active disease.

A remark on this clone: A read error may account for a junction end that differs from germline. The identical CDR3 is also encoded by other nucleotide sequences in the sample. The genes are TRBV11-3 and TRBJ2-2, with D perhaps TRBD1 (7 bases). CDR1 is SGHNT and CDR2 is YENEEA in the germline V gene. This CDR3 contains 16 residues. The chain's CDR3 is CASSFGDIRGAGELFF. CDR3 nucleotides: TGTGCCAGCAGCTTTGGGGATATCAGGGGGGCCGGAGAGCTGTTTTTT. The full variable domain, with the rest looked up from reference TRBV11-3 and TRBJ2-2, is EAGVVQSPRYKIIEKKQPVAFWCNPISGHNTLYWYLQNLGQGPELLIRYENEEAVDDSQLPKDRFSAERLKGVDSTLKIQPAELGDSAVYLCASSFGDIRGAGELFFGEGSRLTVL.

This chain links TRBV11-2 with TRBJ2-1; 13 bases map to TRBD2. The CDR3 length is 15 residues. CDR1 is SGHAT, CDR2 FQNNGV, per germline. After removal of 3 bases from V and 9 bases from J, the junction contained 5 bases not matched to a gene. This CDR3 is CASSFGLAGESEQFF. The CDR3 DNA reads TGTGCCAGCAGCTTTGGACTAGCGGGAGAGAGTGAGCAGTTCTTC.

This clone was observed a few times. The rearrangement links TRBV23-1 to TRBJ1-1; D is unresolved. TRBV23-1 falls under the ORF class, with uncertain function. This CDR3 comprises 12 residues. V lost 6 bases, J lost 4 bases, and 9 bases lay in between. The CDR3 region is CASSPGVTEAFF. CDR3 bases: TGCGCCAGCAGCCCCGGAGTCACTGAAGCTTTCTTT.

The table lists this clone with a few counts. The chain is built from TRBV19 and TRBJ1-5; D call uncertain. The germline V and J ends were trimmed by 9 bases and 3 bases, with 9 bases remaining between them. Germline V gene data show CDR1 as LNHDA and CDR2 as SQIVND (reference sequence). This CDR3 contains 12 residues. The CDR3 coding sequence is TGTGCCAGCGGGTATGTCAATCAGCCCCAGCATTTT. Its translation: CASGYVNQPQHF.

The chain's CDR3 is CASSATGFDGELFF. The DNA for the CDR3 is TGTGCCAGTTCGGCGACAGGGTTTGACGGGGAGCTGTTTTTT. The chain is built from TRBV19 and TRBJ2-2, with 7 bases that match TRBD1. J gave up 7 bases and V 8 bases, and 10 bases lay outside the gene matches. CDR3 size: 14 residues. Germline lookup yields CDR1 LNHDA and CDR2 SQIVND (reference sequence).

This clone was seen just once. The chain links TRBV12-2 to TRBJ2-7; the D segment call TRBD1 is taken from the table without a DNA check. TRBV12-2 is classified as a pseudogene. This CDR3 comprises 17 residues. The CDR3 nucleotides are TGTGCAAGTAATATCAGCCCCGCGGACAGGGCAGGATACGAGCAGTACTTC. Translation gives CASNISPADRAGYEQYF.

CDR3 loop: CATSFPGTGEAEQYF. Written as DNA, the CDR3 is TGTGCCACCAGCTTTCCCGGGACAGGGGAAGCCGAGCAGTACTTC. V gene TRBV15 combines with J gene TRBJ2-7; 10 nucleotides agree with TRBD1. The V and J ends lost 5 bases and 6 bases, in that order; junction bases with no gene match: 10. CDR1 is LNHNV, CDR2 YYDKDF, per germline (reference sequence). The CDR3 consists of 15 residues. Complete variable domain (other parts from reference TRBV15 and TRBJ2-7): DAMVIQNPRYQVTQFGKPVTLSCSQTLNHNVMYWYQQKSSQAPKLLFHYYDKDFNNEADTPDNFQSRRPNTSFCFLDIRSPGLGDTAMYLCATSFPGTGEAEQYFGPGTRLTVT.

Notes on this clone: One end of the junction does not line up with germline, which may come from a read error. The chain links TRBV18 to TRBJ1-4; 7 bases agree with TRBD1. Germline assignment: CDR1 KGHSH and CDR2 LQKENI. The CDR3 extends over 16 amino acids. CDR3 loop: CASSPTNTGAMGESVF. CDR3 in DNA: TGTGCCAGCTCACCAACGAATACAGGGGCAATGGGTGAATCGGTTTTT.

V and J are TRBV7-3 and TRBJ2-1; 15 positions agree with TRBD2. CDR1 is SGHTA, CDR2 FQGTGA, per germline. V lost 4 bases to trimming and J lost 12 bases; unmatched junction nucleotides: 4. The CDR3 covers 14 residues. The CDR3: CASSYGLAGGSQFF. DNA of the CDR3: TGTGCCAGCAGCTATGGACTAGCGGGAGGGTCGCAGTTCTTC.

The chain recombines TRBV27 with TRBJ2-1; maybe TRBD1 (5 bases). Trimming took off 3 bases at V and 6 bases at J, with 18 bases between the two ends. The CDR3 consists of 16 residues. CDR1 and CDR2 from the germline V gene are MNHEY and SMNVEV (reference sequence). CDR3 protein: CASSFEDTYRPNEQFF. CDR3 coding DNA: TGTGCCAGCAGTTTTGAGGACACATACCGCCCCAATGAGCAGTTCTTC.

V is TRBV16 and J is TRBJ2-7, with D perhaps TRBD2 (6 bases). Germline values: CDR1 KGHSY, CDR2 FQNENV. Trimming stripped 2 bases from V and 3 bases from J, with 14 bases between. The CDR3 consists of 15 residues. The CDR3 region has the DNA TGTGCCAGCAGCCAAATTGGGACTGGGATCTACGAGCAGTACTTC. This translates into CASSQIGTGIYEQYF.

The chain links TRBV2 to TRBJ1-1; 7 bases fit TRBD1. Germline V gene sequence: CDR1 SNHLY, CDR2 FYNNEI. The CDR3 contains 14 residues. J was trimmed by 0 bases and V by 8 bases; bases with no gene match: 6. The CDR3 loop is CASSGQTMNTEAFF. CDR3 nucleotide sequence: TGTGCCAGCTCGGGACAGACCATGAACACTGAAGCTTTCTTT.

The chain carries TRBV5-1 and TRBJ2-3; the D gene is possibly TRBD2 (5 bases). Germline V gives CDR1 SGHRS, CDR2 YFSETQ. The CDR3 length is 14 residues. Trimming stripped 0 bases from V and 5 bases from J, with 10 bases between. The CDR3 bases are TGCGCCAGCAGCTTGGCCGGACGGGGAGATACGCAGTATTTT. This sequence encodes CASSLAGRGDTQYF.

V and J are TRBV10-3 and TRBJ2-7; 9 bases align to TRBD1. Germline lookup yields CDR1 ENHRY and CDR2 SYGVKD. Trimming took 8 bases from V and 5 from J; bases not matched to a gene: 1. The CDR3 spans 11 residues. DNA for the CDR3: TGTGCCATCGGGGACAGGGACGAGCAGTACTTC. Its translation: CAIGDRDEQYF.